The 18 T cell receptor beta chains given below trace back to one sample, sequenced in a study of T cells expressing NK-cell markers. From the 5' RACE reads, TCRdb lists one entry per CDR3 protein and no DNA. This sample's table has 150,000 or so distinct CDR3 sequences. Sequenced sample: blood T cells: a sorted CD56 or NKG2C T cell subset, CD4+ or CD8+ T cells, or bulk PBMC T cells (not recorded which). The origin of the receptors is a woman aged 50 to 65 in good health.

The gene calls are TRBV29-1 and TRBJ2-1; TCRdb outputs TRBD2, but without DNA this stays unchecked. Germline lookup yields CDR1 SQVTM and CDR2 ANQGSEA. The CDR3 totals 13 residues. CDR3 sequence: CSVEAGGSSEQFF.

CDR3 sequence: CATSDSGQGSQETQYF. The J gene is TRBJ2-5, the V gene TRBV24-1; TCRdb's assignment of TRBD1 cannot be checked, as there is no DNA. This CDR3 is 16 amino acids long. Germline lookup yields CDR1 KGHDR and CDR2 SFDVKD.

V gene TRBV28 combines with J gene TRBJ1-2; there is no DNA to check the TCRdb D call of TRBD1. This CDR3 comprises 14 residues. Per germline, CDR1 MDHEN and CDR2 SYDVKM. CDR3 amino acids: CASRTTDTYYGYTF.

CDR3: CASSLESDQETQYF. The rearrangement joins TRBV5-1 to TRBJ2-5. Germline V gene data show CDR1 as SGHRS and CDR2 as YFSETQ. The CDR3 has 14 residues.

CDR3 sequence: CASSPTELAGELFF. This chain connects TRBV7-9 to TRBJ2-2. CDR3 length: 14 amino acids. Germline lookup yields CDR1 SEHNR and CDR2 FQNEAQ (reference sequence).

V usage is TRBV4-1 and J usage is TRBJ1-1. The CDR3 length is 15 residues. In germline, CDR1 is MGHRA, CDR2 YSYEKL. The CDR3 region is CASSQVSKVNTEAFF.

The chain joins TRBV5-1 to TRBJ1-1; as DNA is missing, the TRBD1 call by TCRdb cannot be tested. Per germline, CDR1 SGHRS and CDR2 YFSETQ. CDR3 length equals 15 residues. The CDR3 loop reads CASSLGQGPNTEAFF.

The chain is built from TRBV20-1 and TRBJ2-1; without DNA, the TCRdb call of TRBD2 cannot be checked. The CDR3 is 14 residues long. Germline CDR1 reads DFQATT; CDR2 reads SNEGSKA (reference sequence). CDR3 loop: CSAISGTSYNEQFF.

The chain uses TRBV2 and TRBJ2-6; without DNA, the TCRdb call of TRBD1 cannot be checked. CDR1 is SNHLY, CDR2 FYNNEI, per germline. The CDR3 spans 17 residues. CDR3 sequence: CASSDPRTDSGANVLTF. Combining the CDR3 with reference TRBV2 and TRBJ2-6 gives the whole variable domain EPEVTQTPSHQVTQMGQEVILRCVPISNHLYFYWYRQILGQKVEFLVSFYNNEISEKSEIFDDQFSVERPDGSNFTLKIRSTKLEDSAMYFCASSDPRTDSGANVLTFGAGSRLTVL.

The chain joins TRBV11-2 to TRBJ1-2; absent DNA, TCRdb's TRBD1 call cannot be checked. The CDR3 sequence is 18 residues long. The germline gives CDR1 SGHAT, CDR2 FQNNGV. CDR3 sequence: CASRPTGKGTLLFYGYTF. The variable domain in full, completed from reference TRBV11-2 and TRBJ1-2, reads EAGVAQSPRYKIIEKRQSVAFWCNPISGHATLYWYQQILGQGPKLLIQFQNNGVVDDSQLPKDRFSAERLKGVDSTLKIQPAKLEDSAVYLCASRPTGKGTLLFYGYTFGSGTRLTVV.

The chain joins TRBV29-1 to TRBJ1-2; TCRdb proposes TRBD1, but this gene call is untestable without DNA. The CDR3 is 13 residues long. In germline, CDR1 is SQVTM, CDR2 ANQGSEA. This CDR3 is CSASMGLSYGYTF.

The chain uses TRBV27 and TRBJ2-5; TCRdb lists TRBD1, though no DNA is available to test this call. CDR1 and CDR2 from the germline V gene are MNHEY and SMNVEV (reference sequence). The CDR3 length is 12 residues. The CDR3 sequence: CASSLRGETQYF.

The chain carries TRBV27 and TRBJ2-1; the D call of TRBD2 rests on TCRdb alone, since no DNA is present to check it. The CDR3 is 14 residues long. Germline values: CDR1 MNHEY, CDR2 SMNVEV (reference sequence). The chain's CDR3 is CAAHPSGGYNEQFF.

V is TRBV25-1 and J is TRBJ1-6; TCRdb's assignment of TRBD1 cannot be checked, as there is no DNA. The germline CDR1 and CDR2 sequences are MGHDK and SYGVNS. CDR3 size: 14 residues. The CDR3 sequence: CASSGGQGFSPLHF.

The gene calls are TRBV19 and TRBJ2-2; with no DNA, the TCRdb D assignment of TRBD2 cannot be verified. The CDR3 has 14 residues. CDR1 and CDR2 from the germline V gene are LNHDA and SQIVND (reference sequence). Here the CDR3 reads CARGSCVKTGELFF. The full variable domain, with the rest looked up from reference TRBV19 and TRBJ2-2, is DGGITQSPKYLFRKEGQNVTLSCEQNLNHDAMYWYRQDPGQGLRLIYYSQIVNDFQKGDIAEGYSVSREKKESFPLTVTSAQKNPTAFYLCARGSCVKTGELFFGEGSRLTVL.

CDR3 sequence: CASSPFLWNEQFF. The chain joins TRBV4-1 to TRBJ2-1. Germline V lookup: CDR1 MGHRA, CDR2 YSYEKL. This CDR3 is built from 13 residues.

V usage is TRBV12-3 or TRBV12-4 and J usage is TRBJ2-1. The CDR3 is 14 residues long. CDR3: CASSSRGWIDEQFF.

The V and J genes are TRBV5-1 and TRBJ2-1; TCRdb designates TRBD1, a call that cannot be tested without DNA. CDR3 length: 15 amino acids. The germline V gene has CDR1 SGHRS and CDR2 YFSETQ. The CDR3 here is CASSKTPGAYNEQFF.